The entry below gives a single TCR beta chain sequence along with its context. Antigen specificity is unknown. The PCR made use of 60 Vbeta and 13 Jbeta primers. Generated by immunoSEQ multiplex PCR, the TCRdb table keeps only in-frame clones and is missing some. The table has under 200,000 clones, 70% to 85% seen once; the top ten hold roughly 6.7%. The source of the sample is a study of cytomegalovirus exposure and HLA in healthy donors. Study at large: A preliminary data release comprised approximately 85 million unique TCRs obtained from HLA-typed donors. Whole-study results and caveats: Confirmation in vitro established that three CMV-associated chains were specific for CMV antigens.

Germline CDR1 is LNHDA and CDR2 is SQIVND (reference sequence). J gave up 6 bases and V 7 bases, and 9 bases lay outside the gene matches. The CDR3 is 14 amino acids. The rearrangement joins TRBV19 to TRBJ2-4, with 7 bases lining up with TRBD2. The sequence was collected from a man in his forties or fifties in good health and CMV-seropositive. The source material was PBMCs. The CDR3 loop is CASKREGRGNIQYF. The CDR3 DNA reads as TGTGCCAGTAAAAGGGAGGGCCGGGGAAACATTCAGTACTTC.